This T cell receptor (beta chain) derives from a study of siplizumab effects on memory and regulatory T cells. Study conclusions and caveats: Unstimulated subsets contained matches for only a minor fraction of alloreactive clones.

Worth noting for this clone: The antigen is not known.

Germline-derived CDR1 and CDR2 are MNHEY and SMNVEV (reference sequence). V gave up 2 bases and J gave up 8 bases, with 12 bases separating them. This CDR3 has 13 residues. TCRdb's table, derived via immunoSEQ multiplex PCR, lists solely in-frame clones and lacks some. Of 65,000 to 85,000 clones in the sample, approximately 93% were seen once. The receptor was derived from a human donor in good health. The chain combines TRBV27 with TRBJ1-2, with D unclear. Sample: CD8+ T cells sorted from blood. The CDR3, as DNA: TGTGCCAGCAGTTTAAAGGGAGGGCGCGGCTACACCTTC. Encoded protein: CASSLKGGRGYTF.